Below, 29 T cell receptor beta chains from the same sample are listed, as sequenced in a study of tumor-infiltrating lymphocytes in primary liver carcinoma. A constant-region primer served to make TCR beta cDNA from roughly 480 ng total RNA. Library construction for TCR beta comprised three nested multiplex PCR rounds performed with slightly modified ARM-PCR. Investigators reported that the first two PCR rounds, at 10 to 11 cycles each, used TRBV1-TRBV30 forward primers with a C-beta reverse primer. A single record per CDR3 protein comes from TCRdb applying MiXCR to the multiplex PCR reads. This table has over 250,000 distinct CDR3 sequences, around three fifths appearing once. Germline DNA was extracted too, while blood RNA derived from unsorted whole blood. The specimen was peripheral blood. Receptors originate from a young woman with primary liver carcinoma and hepatitis B virus infection.

Points on this clonotype: Germline is not matched at one junction end, which may reflect a read error. The genes are TRBV4-3 and TRBJ2-1, with D tentatively TRBD1 or TRBD2 (6 bases each). The CDR3 is made up of 14 amino acids. The germline V gene encodes CDR1 LGHNA and CDR2 YSLEER. The chain's CDR3 is CVSSRGPTSYGQFF. CDR3 nucleotides: TGCGTCAGCAGCCGGGGGCCGACTAGTTACGGGCAGTTCTTC.

The chain recombines TRBV6-5 with TRBJ2-2; 7 bases are shared with TRBD2. This CDR3 is built from 14 residues. The germline CDR1 and CDR2 sequences are MNHEY and SVGAGI. Trimming cost V 5 bases and J 4 bases; bases outside gene matches: 4. The CDR3 nucleotides read TGTGCCAGCAGTGGCGGGAGAGGCACCGGGGAGCTGTTTTTT. It translates to CASSGGRGTGELFF.

As regards this clonotype: This clone may be a read error of a much larger clone one base away. The gene calls are TRBV6-5 and TRBJ1-1; maybe TRBD1 (6 bases). The CDR3 runs to 14 residues. The V end was cut by 4 bases, the J end by 4 bases, with 13 bases between. CDR1 and CDR2 (germline): MNHEY, SVGAGI. In DNA, the CDR3 is TGTGCCAGCAGTTGGGGGACAAGGGTCACTGAAGCTTTCTTT. Amino acid sequence: CASSWGTRVTEAFF.

This rearrangement joins TRBV12-3 or TRBV12-4 to TRBJ1-4; D is uncertain. V was clipped by 3 bases and J by 0 bases, with 5 bases between them. The CDR3 is made up of 14 amino acids. This CDR3 is CASSFTATNEKLFF. CDR3 in DNA: TGTGCCAGCAGTTTTACAGCAACTAATGAAAAACTGTTTTTT.

In this sample, this clonotype turned up a few times. A junction boundary mismatches the germline segment, possibly from a read error. V and J are TRBV29-1 and TRBJ2-4, with D possibly TRBD2 on 6 matching bases. Germline V gene data show CDR1 as SQVTM and CDR2 as ANQGSEA. The CDR3 has 11 amino acids. Here the CDR3 reads CNVGTAPSQYF. DNA for the CDR3: TGCAACGTTGGGACTGCGCCGTCTCAGTACTTC.

About this clonotype: Compared with germline, one end of the junction differs, possibly owing to a read error. V gene TRBV12-3 or TRBV12-4 combines with J gene TRBJ2-2; 7 positions match TRBD2. The CDR3 sequence is 14 residues long. For the CDR3, the DNA is TGTGCCTGCAGGGCTAGCGGTTCGGGAGGGGAGCTGTTTTTT. Its protein product is CACRASGSGGELFF.

Details on this clonotype: A much larger clone is a single base away; this may be a read error. The chain links TRBV12-3 or TRBV12-4 to TRBJ1-4; D remains unclear. The CDR3 consists of 15 residues. CDR3 coding DNA: TGTGTCAGCAGTATGAAGAGAAGAACTAATGAAAAACTGTTTTTT. The encoded protein is CVSSMKRRTNEKLFF.

This clonotype was seen a handful of times. V is TRBV4-1 and J is TRBJ2-1; D perhaps matches TRBD2 (5 bases). Germline V CDR1 and CDR2: MGHRA, YSYEKL. This CDR3 comprises 15 residues. V was shortened by 2 bases and J by 7 bases, with 15 bases between the two germline ends. The CDR3 spells CASSQTVLDPNEQFF. CDR3 nucleotide sequence: TGCGCCAGCAGCCAAACTGTACTAGATCCAAATGAGCAGTTCTTC.

This clonotype was seen only a few times. This may be a read error: a much more frequent sequence differs by one nucleotide. The chain employs TRBV29-1 and TRBJ1-1, with 8 bases that match TRBD1. There are 12 residues in the CDR3. Germline CDR1 is SQVTM and CDR2 is ANQGSEA. Trimming removed 7 bases from V and 7 bases from J; junction bases left unmatched: 8. CDR3 bases: TGCAGCGCTGCCCCAGGGGGCCTTGAAGCTTTCTTT. This encodes CSAAPGGLEAFF.

Concerning this clonotype: The conserved closing phenylalanine or tryptophan is absent in this CDR3, likely reflecting a read error. The genes are TRBV25-1 and TRBJ1-2; D unresolved. The CDR3 spans 16 residues. Trimming left V 3 bases short and J 8 bases short, with 22 bases between. Looked up from germline, CDR1 is MGHDK and CDR2 is SYGVNS. The CDR3 region has the DNA TGTGCCAGCAGTGACTCAAGGCTCGCGGGTACCCAAGGCTACACCCTC. Translating it yields CASSDSRLAGTQGYTL.

The rearrangement links TRBV7-9 to TRBJ1-4; D call uncertain. V shed 2 bases and J shed 9 bases, with 13 bases lying between them. Germline assignment: CDR1 SEHNR and CDR2 FQNEAQ (reference sequence). The CDR3 sequence is 14 residues long. The DNA of the CDR3 is TGTGCCAGCAGCTTACAGGATGGGAGTAAAAAACTGTTTTTT. Translated, it gives CASSLQDGSKKLFF.

The V and J genes are TRBV7-9 and TRBJ1-6; the D is unclear. CDR3 size: 14 residues. V was trimmed by 5 bases and J by 3 bases, leaving 8 bases between them. From germline, CDR1 is SEHNR and CDR2 FQNEAQ (reference sequence). The CDR3, as DNA: TGTGCCAGCAGCCTGTCGGACTATAATTCACCCCTCCACTTT. The encoded protein is CASSLSDYNSPLHF.

This clonotype was counted at least ten times. CDR3 in DNA: TGTGCCAGCAGCTCCCTGGAGGGCACAGATACGCAGTATTTT. This codes for CASSSLEGTDTQYF. The V and J genes are TRBV11-2 and TRBJ2-3, with D maybe TRBD2 (5 bases). The germline V gene has CDR1 SGHAT and CDR2 FQNNGV. This CDR3 is 14 amino acids long. The V gene lost 4 bases and the J gene lost 1 base, with 9 bases spanning the gap.

Comments on this clonotype: Sequence at one end of the junction differs from germline and may be a read error. The chain uses TRBV13 and TRBJ2-7; possible D gene TRBD1, 5 bases. Germline CDR1 reads PRHDT; CDR2 reads FYEKMQ (reference sequence). The CDR3 is made up of 14 amino acids. CDR3 sequence reads: CANSAGKGSYEQYF. CDR3 sequence (DNA): TGTGCCAACAGCGCAGGGAAAGGTTCCTACGAGCAGTACTTC.

This clonotype was found many times. This chain links TRBV6-5 with TRBJ1-5; the match to TRBD1 covers 7 bases. Germline CDR1 reads MNHEY; CDR2 reads SVGAGI. This CDR3 has 16 residues. V dropped 6 bases and J dropped 1; count of bases not matched to a gene: 9. CDR3 DNA: TGTGCCAGCAGATCCCACAGGGGAGGAAGCAATCAGCCCCAGCATTTT. Residues: CASRSHRGGSNQPQHF.

This chain links TRBV29-1 with TRBJ2-1; the D gene is possibly TRBD1 (6 bases). V shed 4 bases and J shed 9 bases, with 10 bases lying between them. Germline-derived CDR1 and CDR2 are SQVTM and ANQGSEA. The CDR3 sequence is 11 residues long. The CDR3 region has the DNA TGCAGCGTTGTAGAGGGGGTTGAGCAGTTCTTC. This translates into CSVVEGVEQFF.

Regarding this clonotype: At one end, the junction sequence differs from germline, possibly due to a read error. The chain combines TRBV11-2 with TRBJ2-5, with D perhaps TRBD2 (5 bases). This CDR3 spans 14 amino acids. Germline CDR1 SGHAT, CDR2 FQNNGV. CDR3 residues: CASSVGNYQETQYF. CDR3 coding DNA: TGTGCCAGCAGCGTCGGGAACTACCAAGAGACTCAGTATTTC.

This clonotype has a count of ten or more. V is TRBV6-5 and J is TRBJ2-3; 7 bases are shared with TRBD2. V lost 5 bases, J lost 5 bases, and 10 bases stayed unmatched. Germline V gene sequence: CDR1 MNHEY, CDR2 SVGAGI. The CDR3 runs to 15 residues. The DNA for the CDR3 is TGTGCCAGCAGTCGAAGCGGGATGGAGGGAGATACGCAGTATTTT. Protein: CASSRSGMEGDTQYF.

On this clonotype: A much larger clone differs from this one at a single base, so this may be a read error. The rearrangement joins TRBV12-3 or TRBV12-4 to TRBJ2-7, with a possible D match to TRBD1 (5 bases). The V end was cut by 7 bases, the J end by 7 bases, with 14 bases between. The length of the CDR3 is 12 residues. This chain's CDR3 is CASNFMAGEQYF. The CDR3 nucleotides read TGTGCCAGCAATTTTATGGCAGGGGAGCAGTACTTC.

This rearrangement joins TRBV12-3 or TRBV12-4 to TRBJ2-7; no clear D. The CDR3 length is 13 residues. V lost 8 bases, J lost 4 bases, and 15 bases lay in between. This CDR3 reads CASEPAQKYEQYF. CDR3 bases: TGTGCCAGCGAGCCTGCACAGAAGTACGAGCAGTACTTC.

This clonotype was seen a single time. The chain carries TRBV24-1 and TRBJ2-2; 9 bases fit TRBD2. Germline CDR1 KGHDR, CDR2 SFDVKD. J gave up 0 bases and V 10 bases, and 11 bases lay outside the gene matches. There are 17 residues in the CDR3. The CDR3 coding sequence is TGTGCCACAGGGGGGACTAGCCGTTTCGCGAACACCGGGGAGCTGTTTTTT. This sequence encodes CATGGTSRFANTGELFF.

This clonotype showed up just once. A read error is possible here, since a much larger clone lies one base away. V gene TRBV4-1 combines with J gene TRBJ2-3, with D tentatively TRBD1 or TRBD2 (5 bases each). This CDR3 contains 18 residues. Germline CDR1 and CDR2: MGHRA and YSYEKL. CDR3 protein: CVSSQQSRTGTSTDTQYF. As DNA, the CDR3 is TGCGTCAGCAGCCAACAATCACGGACGGGGACGAGCACAGATACGCAGTATTTT.

For this clonotype: One base away lies a much larger clone, so this may be a sequencing read error. V and J are TRBV29-1 and TRBJ2-4; D remains unclear. This CDR3 is 13 amino acids long. Germline values: CDR1 SQVTM, CDR2 ANQGSEA. Trimming removed 6 bases from V and 0 bases from J, with 9 bases in between. As DNA, the CDR3 is TGCAGCGTGGTCAGTTCAGCCAAAAACATTCAGTACTTC. Its translation is CSVVSSAKNIQYF.

Of note for this clonotype: Germline and junction disagree at one end, which may indicate a read error. The chain employs TRBV11-2 and TRBJ2-3; 11 nucleotides match TRBD2. The CDR3 extends over 18 amino acids. Germline-derived CDR1 and CDR2 are SGHAT and FQNNGV. CDR3 residues: CTSRSGTSGWASTDTQYF. The CDR3 DNA follows: TGTACCAGCAGATCCGGGACTAGCGGATGGGCTAGCACAGATACGCAATATTTT.

About this clonotype itself: This may stem from a read error, because a much larger clone lies one nucleotide away. The J gene is TRBJ2-5, the V gene TRBV29-1; D possibly corresponds to TRBD2 (5 bases). Germline V lookup: CDR1 SQVTM, CDR2 ANQGSEA. Trimming took 6 bases from V and 9 from J, leaving 23 bases between them. The CDR3 loop spans 14 amino acids. The CDR3 DNA sequence: TGCAGCGTCGCTGGACTTGAGTGGTGGTGGGCCCAGTACTTC. As protein: CSVAGLEWWWAQYF. The full variable domain, in which reference TRBV29-1 and TRBJ2-5 provide the parts outside the CDR3, is SAVISQKPSRDICQRGTSLTIQCQVDSQVTMMFWYRQQPGQSLTLIATANQGSEATYESGFVIDKFPISRPNLTFSTLTVSNMSPEDSSIYLCSVAGLEWWWAQYFGPGTRLLVL.

The sample holds many counts of this clonotype. This chain links TRBV6-1 with TRBJ2-3; 12 bases map to TRBD2. Trimming took 4 bases from V and 10 from J; bases not matched to a gene: 9. Germline CDR1 MNHNS, CDR2 SASEGT. The CDR3 is made up of 15 amino acids. The CDR3 loop is CASSGRLAGASAQYF. CDR3 in DNA: TGTGCCAGCAGTGGCAGACTAGCGGGAGCGTCAGCGCAGTATTTT.

The chain has TRBV6-5 and TRBJ2-1; D perhaps matches TRBD2 (6 bases). In germline, CDR1 is MNHEY, CDR2 SVGAGI. Trimming removed 8 bases from V and 5 bases from J, with 13 bases in between. This CDR3 comprises 13 residues. In DNA, the CDR3 is TGTGCCAGCGGGGGGACGTTGAACAATGAGCAGTTCTTC. Translation gives CASGGTLNNEQFF.

This clonotype was seen at least ten times. The genes are TRBV4-2 and TRBJ2-1; TRBD2 agrees at 7 bases. The germline V gene encodes CDR1 LGHNA and CDR2 YNFKEQ. V shed 0 bases, J shed 3 bases, and the junction held 5 bases outside the gene matches. This CDR3 has 16 residues. The CDR3 spells CASSQDQGLGYNEQFF. As DNA, the CDR3 is TGTGCCAGCAGCCAAGATCAAGGACTAGGCTACAATGAGCAGTTCTTC.

In its sample, this clonotype was seen once. This chain joins TRBV7-9 and TRBJ2-7, with 7 bases aligning to TRBD1. V gave up 5 bases and J gave up 2 bases; unmatched junction bases: 12. The CDR3 consists of 16 residues. Germline V gene sequence: CDR1 SEHNR, CDR2 FQNEAQ (reference sequence). CDR3 sequence reads: CASSPSWDSVTYEQYF. DNA for the CDR3: TGTGCCAGCAGCCCTTCTTGGGACAGCGTGACCTACGAGCAGTACTTC.